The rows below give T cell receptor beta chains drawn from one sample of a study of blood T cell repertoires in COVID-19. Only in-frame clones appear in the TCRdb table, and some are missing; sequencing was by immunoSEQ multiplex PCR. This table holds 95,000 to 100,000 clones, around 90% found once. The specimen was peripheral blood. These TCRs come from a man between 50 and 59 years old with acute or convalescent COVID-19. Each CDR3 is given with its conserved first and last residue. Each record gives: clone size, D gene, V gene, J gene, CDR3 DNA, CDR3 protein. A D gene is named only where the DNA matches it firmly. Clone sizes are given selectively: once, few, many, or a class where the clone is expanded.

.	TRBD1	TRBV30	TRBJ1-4	TGTGCCTGGAGGGGAACAGGGGGTCGGAATGAAAAACTGTTTTTT	CAWRGTGGRNEKLFF
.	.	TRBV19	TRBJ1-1	TGTGCCAGTAGTATGGGGGGTTGGAACACTGAAGCTTTCTTT	CASSMGGWNTEAFF
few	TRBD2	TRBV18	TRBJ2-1	TGTGCCAGCTCACCGGGGTTAGCGGGGGGTCTGTACAATGAGCAGTTCTTC	CASSPGLAGGLYNEQFF
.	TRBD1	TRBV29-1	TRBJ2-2	TGCAGCGCCACAGGGGGCAGGTTCACCGGGGAGCTGTTTTTT	CSATGGRFTGELFF
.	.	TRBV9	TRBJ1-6	TGTGCCAGCAGCCCAGGGGTCCTCGGGAATTCACCCCTCCACTTT	CASSPGVLGNSPLHF
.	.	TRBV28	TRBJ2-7	TGTGCCAGCAGCTTGATGACAGTCCGTGCCGAGCAGTACTTC	CASSLMTVRAEQYF
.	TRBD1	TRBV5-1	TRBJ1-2	TGCGCCAGCAGCTGGACGACAGGGGGCTATGGCTACACCTTC	CASSWTTGGYGYTF
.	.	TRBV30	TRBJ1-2	TGTGCCTGGAGTGTAAAGGGGCAGGGCAAGGGGTATGGCTACACCTTC	CAWSVKGQGKGYGYTF
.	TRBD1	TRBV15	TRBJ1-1	TGTGCCACCAGCCAAGACAGGGGCGGTCCTGAAGCTTTCTTT	CATSQDRGGPEAFF
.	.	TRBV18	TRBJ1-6	TGTGCCAGCTCACCCAGCTCCTATAATTCACCCCTCCACTTT	CASSPSSYNSPLHF
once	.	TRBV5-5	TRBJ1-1	TGTGCCAGCAGAATGGAGTCCGGAATGAACACTGAAGCTTTCTTT	CASRMESGMNTEAFF
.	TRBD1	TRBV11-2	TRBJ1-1	TGTGCCAGCACCCTAGGGACAGTGAACACTGAAGCTTTCTTT	CASTLGTVNTEAFF
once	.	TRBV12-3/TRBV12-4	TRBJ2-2	TGTGCCAGCAGTGACACTAGCCACGGGGAGCTGTTTTTT	CASSDTSHGELFF
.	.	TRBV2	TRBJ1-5	TGTGCCAGCAAAGAGTGGGGCCAGGGAGGTCAGCCCCAGCATTTT	CASKEWGQGGQPQHF
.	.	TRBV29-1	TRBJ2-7	TGCAGCGTTGAAGAAGGAGGTGGTTCCGAGCAGTACTTC	CSVEEGGGSEQYF
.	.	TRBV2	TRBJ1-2	TGTGCCAGCAATAGGGAAGGGAGTGCTAACTATGGCTACACCTTC	CASNREGSANYGYTF
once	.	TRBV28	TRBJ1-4	TGTGCCAGCAGTTTAGTACAGGAGAATGAAAAACTGTTTTTT	CASSLVQENEKLFF
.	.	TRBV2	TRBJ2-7	TGTGCCAGCAGTGAATCAGGGGTACAGAACGAGCAGTACTTC	CASSESGVQNEQYF
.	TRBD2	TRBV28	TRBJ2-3	TGTGCCAGCATAGCAACCGGGAGGACAGATACGCAGTATTTT	CASIATGRTDTQYF
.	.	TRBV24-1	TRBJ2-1	TGTGCCACCAGTGACCGTAGAAGTTTTGGGGCTGAGCAGTTCTTC	CATSDRRSFGAEQFF
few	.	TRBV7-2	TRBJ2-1	TGTGCCAGCAGCTCCTTAGCCGCCCTCTACAATGAGCAGTTCTTC	CASSSLAALYNEQFF
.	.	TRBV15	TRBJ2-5	TGTGCCACCAGCAGCGACTATACAAGGAAAGAGACCCAGTACTTC	CATSSDYTRKETQYF
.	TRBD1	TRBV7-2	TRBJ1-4	TGTGCCAGCAGCCCCCGGGCCAGGGGGTTTGAAAAACTGTTTTTT	CASSPRARGFEKLFF
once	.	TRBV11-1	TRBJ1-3	TGTGCCAGCAGCCACGGGACATACGGAAACACCATATATTTT	CASSHGTYGNTIYF
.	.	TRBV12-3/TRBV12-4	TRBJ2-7	TGTGCCAGCAGTCTGTACCAGGGCGGCGAGCAGTACTTC	CASSLYQGGEQYF
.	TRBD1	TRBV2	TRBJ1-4	TGTGCCAGCAGAGGGACAGGGGGCCGTGAAAAACTGTTTTTT	CASRGTGGREKLFF
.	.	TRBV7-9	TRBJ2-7	TGTGCCAGCAGCTCCCGAGAATCAGGCAAAATCTACGAGCAGTACTTC	CASSSRESGKIYEQYF
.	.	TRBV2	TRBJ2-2	TGTGCCAGCAGGGAAGACCGGGACACCGGGGAGCTGTTTTTT	CASREDRDTGELFF
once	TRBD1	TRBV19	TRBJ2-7	TGTGCCAGTAGTCTACTGACAGGGACGAACGAGCAGTACTTC	CASSLLTGTNEQYF
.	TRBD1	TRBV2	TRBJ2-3	TGTGCCAGCAGTTTTGGACAGGGGTTTAAAGATACGCAGTATTTT	CASSFGQGFKDTQYF
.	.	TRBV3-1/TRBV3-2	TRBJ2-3	TGTGCCAGCAGCCAATCACAAACTTCAGGGACAGATACGCAGTATTTT	CASSQSQTSGTDTQYF
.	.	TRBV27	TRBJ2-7	TGTGCCAGCAGTAAGATCTTCAGGGGCTCCGACCCCTCCGAGCAGTACTTC	CASSKIFRGSDPSEQYF
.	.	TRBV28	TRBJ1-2	TGTGCCAGCAGTTTAGGAGGACGGAACTATGGCTACACCTTC	CASSLGGRNYGYTF
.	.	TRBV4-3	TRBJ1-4	TGCGCCAGCAGCCAAGATCATTCGAGGAGGGTCAGGCAGTTT	CASSQDHSRRVRQF
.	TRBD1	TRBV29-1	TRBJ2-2	TGCAGCGTTTACAGGGGGGACACCGGGGAGCTGTTTTTT	CSVYRGDTGELFF
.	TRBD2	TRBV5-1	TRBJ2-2	TGCGCCAGCAGCTTGAGCAGTAGCGGGGGGACGAACACCGGGGAGCTGTTTTTT	CASSLSSSGGTNTGELFF
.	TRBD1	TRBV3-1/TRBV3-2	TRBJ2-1	TGTGCCAGCAGCCAAGATCCACCTAGACAGGGGGCAAGGGCCTACAATGAGCAGTTCTTC	CASSQDPPRQGARAYNEQFF
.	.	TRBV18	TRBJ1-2	TGTGCCAGCTCACCAAGCGCGAACTATGGCTACACCTTC	CASSPSANYGYTF
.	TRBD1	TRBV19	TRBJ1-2	TGTGCCAGTAGCGGACAGGGCCCTAACTATGGCTACACCTTC	CASSGQGPNYGYTF
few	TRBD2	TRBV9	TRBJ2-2	TGTGCCAGCAGCGTAGGTTCAGCGGGATACACCGGGGAGCTGTTTTTT	CASSVGSAGYTGELFF
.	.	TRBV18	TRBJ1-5	TGTGCCAGCTCACCAGGGAGGGACCAGCCCCAGCATTTT	CASSPGRDQPQHF
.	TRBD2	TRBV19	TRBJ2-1	TGTGCCAGTAGTCTGACTAGCGGGGGGGCCGTTGGCTATGAGCAGTTCTTC	CASSLTSGGAVGYEQFF
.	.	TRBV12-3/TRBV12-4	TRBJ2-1	TGTGCCAGCACCCCGGTATGGAGCAATGAGCAGTTCTTC	CASTPVWSNEQFF
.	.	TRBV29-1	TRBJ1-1	TGCAGCGTTGATGACAGCAACACTGAAGCTTTCTTT	CSVDDSNTEAFF
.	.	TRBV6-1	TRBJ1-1	TGTGCCAGCAGTCAGACATCGGGGGTCACTGAAGCTTTCTTT	CASSQTSGVTEAFF
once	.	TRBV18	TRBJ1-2	TGTGCCAGCTCACCCCCGGACACTCCAGGCTATGGCTACACCTTC	CASSPPDTPGYGYTF
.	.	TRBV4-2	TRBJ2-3	TGTGCCAGCAGCCAAGCTACCCCAGGGGTGCTGCCGCAGTATTTT	CASSQATPGVLPQYF
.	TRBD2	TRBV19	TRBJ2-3	TGTGCCAGTAGTTCCCCTAGCGGGGGAATCACAGATACGCAGTATTTT	CASSSPSGGITDTQYF
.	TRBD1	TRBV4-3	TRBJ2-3	TGCGCCAGCAGCCAAGACAGGGGGGATACGCAGTATTTT	CASSQDRGDTQYF
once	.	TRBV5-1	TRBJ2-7	TGCGCCAGCAGCTTGGGTGGGGCTTTCCGGGACGAGCAGTACTTC	CASSLGGAFRDEQYF
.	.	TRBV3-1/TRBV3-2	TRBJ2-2	TGTGCCAGCAGCCAAATCAGGCTCACCGGGGAGCTGTTTTTT	CASSQIRLTGELFF
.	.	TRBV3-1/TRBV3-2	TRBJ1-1	TGTGCCAGCAGCCAAATGAGGAACACTGAAGCTTTCTTT	CASSQMRNTEAFF
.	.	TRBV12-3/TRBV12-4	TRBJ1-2	TGTGCCAGCAGTTTGTACACTAACTATGGCTACACCTTC	CASSLYTNYGYTF
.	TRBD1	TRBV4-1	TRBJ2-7	TGCGCCAGCAGCCAAACAGGGGGCTACGAGCAGTACTTC	CASSQTGGYEQYF
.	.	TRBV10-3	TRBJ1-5	TGTGCCAGCGGGAACCCTAATCAGCCCCAGCATTTT	CASGNPNQPQHF
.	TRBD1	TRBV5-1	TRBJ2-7	TGCGCCAGCAGCTCCGGGACAGACTCCTACGAGCAGTACTTC	CASSSGTDSYEQYF
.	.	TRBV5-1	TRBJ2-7	TGCGCCAGCAGCTTTACTAGTAACTACGAGCAGTACTTC	CASSFTSNYEQYF
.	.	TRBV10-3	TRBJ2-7	TGTGCCATCGAGTCCGCGGGGTTCTACGAGCAGTACTTC	CAIESAGFYEQYF
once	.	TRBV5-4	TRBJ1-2	TGTGCCAGCAGCTTGTGGTTGCGCAGGGCCCAAGGCGGAGGCTACACCTTC	CASSLWLRRAQGGGYTF
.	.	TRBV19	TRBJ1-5	TGTGCCAGTAGTACTCACTTAGACAGATATAGCAATCAGCCCCAGCATTTT	CASSTHLDRYSNQPQHF